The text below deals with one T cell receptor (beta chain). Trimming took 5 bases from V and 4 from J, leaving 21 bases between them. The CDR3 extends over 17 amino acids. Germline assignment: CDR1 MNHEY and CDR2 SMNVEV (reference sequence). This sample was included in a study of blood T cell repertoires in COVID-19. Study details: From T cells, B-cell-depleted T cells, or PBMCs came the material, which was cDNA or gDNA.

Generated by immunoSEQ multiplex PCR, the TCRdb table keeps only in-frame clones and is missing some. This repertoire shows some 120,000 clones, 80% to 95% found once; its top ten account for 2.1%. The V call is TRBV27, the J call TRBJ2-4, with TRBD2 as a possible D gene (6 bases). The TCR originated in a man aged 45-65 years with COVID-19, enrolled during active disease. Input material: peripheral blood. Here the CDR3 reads CASSGSTRRGGKNIQYF. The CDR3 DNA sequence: TGTGCCAGCAGTGGGTCGACAAGGAGGGGCGGGAAAAACATTCAGTACTTC.